The 10 T cell receptor beta chains below come from one sample, sequenced in a study of PD-1 blockade in classical Hodgkin lymphoma. Assay used: immunoSEQ multiplex PCR; TCRdb lists only in-frame clones, some missing. The profile shows around 150,000 clones, about 81% of them singletons. Each of the patients experienced relapse following autologous stem cell transplantation, and their brentuximab vedotin exposure differed. The input for sequencing was peripheral blood mononuclear cells (PBMCs), taken before the second cycle of nivolumab. The origin of the receptors is a human donor with classical Hodgkin lymphoma.

The chain carries TRBV7-2 and TRBJ2-7; TRBD1 is a possible D gene (5 bases). The CDR3 consists of 14 residues. The germline V and J ends were trimmed by 1 base and 3 bases, with 10 bases remaining between them. Germline V lookup: CDR1 SGHTA, CDR2 FQGNSA. CDR3 sequence reads: CASSLGGRDYEQYF. The CDR3 coding sequence is TGTGCCAGCAGCTTAGGGGGCAGGGACTACGAGCAGTACTTC.

The gene calls are TRBV7-8 and TRBJ2-2, with D unclear. Germline CDR1 and CDR2: SGHVS and FQNEAQ. There are 14 residues in the CDR3. V was shortened by 2 bases and J by 2 bases, with 6 bases between the two germline ends. This CDR3 reads CASSLSRNTGELFF. The CDR3 nucleotides are TGTGCCAGCAGCTTATCTAGAAACACCGGGGAGCTGTTTTTT. The entire variable domain, with the rest obtained from reference TRBV7-8 and TRBJ2-2, is as follows: GAGVSQSPRYKVAKRGQDVALRCDPISGHVSLFWYQQALGQGPEFLTYFQNEAQLDKSGLPSDRFFAERPEGSVSTLKIQRTQQEDSAVYLCASSLSRNTGELFFGEGSRLTVL.

This clone is a singleton in its sample. This chain uses TRBV28 with TRBJ2-3, with TRBD1 matching 7 bases. The V segment lost 6 bases and the J segment 3 bases; nucleotides outside the gene matches: 6. Germline CDR1 MDHEN, CDR2 SYDVKM. The CDR3 has 14 residues. The CDR3 loop reads CASRPQGRTDTQYF. CDR3 nucleotide sequence: TGTGCCAGCAGGCCACAGGGGCGGACAGATACGCAGTATTTT.

This clone was counted only a few times. The CDR3 is CASSLAGGVYEQYF. Written as DNA, the CDR3 is TGTGCCAGCAGTCTAGCGGGAGGGGTCTACGAGCAGTACTTC. The rearrangement uses TRBV6-6 and TRBJ2-7; TRBD2 agrees at 12 bases. The CDR3 consists of 14 residues. V lost 5 bases, J lost 3 bases, and 2 bases stayed unmatched. Germline CDR1 reads MNHNY; CDR2 reads SVGAGI (reference sequence).

This chain connects TRBV11-2 to TRBJ1-6; possible D gene TRBD1, 6 bases. V was clipped by 1 base and J by 10 bases, with 23 bases between them. Germline loops: CDR1 SGHAT, CDR2 FQNNGV. The CDR3 extends over 18 amino acids. The CDR3 DNA is TGTGCCAGCAGCTTAGTTCGGGCGGGGGCAGGGCGGGGATCACCCCTCCACTTT. Translated, it gives CASSLVRAGAGRGSPLHF.

The chain links TRBV7-2 to TRBJ2-3, with 12 nucleotides matching TRBD2. This CDR3 spans 16 amino acids. Germline CDR1 reads SGHTA; CDR2 reads FQGNSA. The V gene end was trimmed by 5 bases and the J gene end by 3 bases; junction bases not matched to a gene: 6. The CDR3 nucleotides read TGTGCCAGCAGCCGGGGGGGGACTAGCGGGACAGATACGCAGTATTTT. It codes for CASSRGGTSGTDTQYF.

The rearrangement links TRBV6-1 to TRBJ2-1, with D perhaps being TRBD1 or TRBD2 (5 bases each). CDR3 length: 13 amino acids. The V end was cut by 6 bases, the J end by 4 bases, with 10 bases between. Germline V gives CDR1 MNHNS, CDR2 SASEGT. CDR3 bases: TGTGCCAGCAGACCGGGACCGTACAATGAGCAGTTCTTC. Its translation is CASRPGPYNEQFF.

The chain recombines TRBV29-1 with TRBJ1-2, with TRBD1 matching over 8 bases. The CDR3 sequence is 12 residues long. Trimming at V came to 7 bases and at J to 5 bases, leaving 6 bases not matched to a gene. Looked up from germline, CDR1 is SQVTM and CDR2 is ANQGSEA. CDR3 sequence: CSADRGIYGYTF. The CDR3 DNA sequence: TGCAGCGCCGACAGGGGTATATATGGCTACACCTTC.

This sequence joins TRBV7-8 and TRBJ2-7, with TRBD1 matching 7 bases. Germline V gene lookup returns CDR1 SGHVS and CDR2 FQNEAQ. CDR3 size: 15 residues. Trimming removed 6 bases from V and 1 base from J; junction bases left unmatched: 9. CDR3 sequence (DNA): TGTGCCAGCAGACGCCAGGGGGTAGGGTCCTACGAGCAGTACTTC. Its translation: CASRRQGVGSYEQYF.

This clone was seen repeatedly, ten times or more. The J gene is TRBJ2-7, the V gene TRBV11-2; D ambiguous. Germline lookup yields CDR1 SGHAT and CDR2 FQNNGV. CDR3 size: 13 residues. V dropped 1 base and J dropped 12 bases, with 16 bases sitting between them. The CDR3 protein is CASSLAADQRRYF. The CDR3 nucleotides are TGTGCCAGCAGCTTAGCGGCCGACCAGAGGAGGTACTTC.